Listed here are 29 T cell receptor beta chains from one sample, sequenced in a study of shared clonotypes between healthy human individuals. As defined, naive CD8 cells were CD45RO-negative and positively selected for CCR7, with terminally differentiated effector memory CD45RA+ cells excluded. Using immunoSEQ multiplex PCR, the repertoire was profiled, and TCRdb retains in-frame clones only, with some absent. The sample contains some 740,000 clones, 92% of which appear only once. Sequencing used naive CD8+ T cells sorted from blood. The receptors were sampled from a man aged 25-45 years in good health.

This chain links TRBV6-1 with TRBJ2-2, with a possible D match to TRBD1 (6 bases). The CDR3 extends over 13 amino acids. Germline loops: CDR1 MNHNS, CDR2 SASEGT. V was cut by 7 bases and J by 8 bases, with 14 bases left in between. The CDR3 protein is CASTWDTPGELFF. The CDR3 nucleotides read TGTGCCAGCACTTGGGACACACCGGGGGAGCTGTTTTTT.

This chain connects TRBV9 to TRBJ2-5; no reliable D call. The CDR3 contains 13 residues. CDR1 is SGDLS and CDR2 is YYNGEE in the germline V gene. The V end was cut by 4 bases, the J end by 1 base, with 8 bases between. The CDR3 DNA reads as TGTGCCAGCAGCCCACCTTCCCAAGAGACCCAGTACTTC. Its translation: CASSPPSQETQYF.

J is TRBJ2-6 and V is TRBV28; 7 nucleotides match TRBD1. The trim removed 5 bases at V and 4 bases at J, leaving 5 bases unmatched. The CDR3 has 15 amino acids. Germline loops: CDR1 MDHEN, CDR2 SYDVKM. As DNA, the CDR3 is TGTGCCAGCAGTCCGACAGGGATCGGGGCCAACGTCCTGACTTTC. This encodes CASSPTGIGANVLTF.

The rearrangement uses TRBV30 and TRBJ2-7, with 7 bases aligning to TRBD1. CDR1 is GTSNPN, CDR2 SVGIG, per germline (reference sequence). This CDR3 is built from 13 residues. J lost 5 bases, V lost 4 bases, and 8 bases had no gene match. This chain's CDR3 is CAWTRQGRDEQYF. In DNA form, the CDR3 reads TGTGCCTGGACCAGACAGGGAAGAGACGAGCAGTACTTC.

The chain links TRBV2 to TRBJ2-7; maybe TRBD1 (6 bases). V lost 5 bases, J lost 3 bases, and 11 bases lay in between. The CDR3 length is 13 residues. Germline CDR1 SNHLY, CDR2 FYNNEI. CDR3 region: CASSIRGGYEQYF. In DNA form, the CDR3 reads TGTGCCAGCAGTATCCGAGGGGGCTACGAGCAGTACTTC.

The V gene is TRBV7-2, the J gene TRBJ2-5; 9 bases are shared with TRBD2. Germline V lookup: CDR1 SGHTA, CDR2 FQGNSA. With V trimmed by 3 bases and J by 4 bases, 6 bases remained unmatched. The length of the CDR3 is 15 residues. CDR3 DNA sequence: TGTGCCAGCAGCTTGTGGACTAGCGCCGTAGAGACCCAGTACTTC. Its protein is CASSLWTSAVETQYF. Together with reference TRBV7-2 and TRBJ2-5, the CDR3 gives the full variable domain: GAGVSQSPSNKVTEKGKDVELRCDPISGHTALYWYRQSLGQGLEFLIYFQGNSAPDKSGLPSDRFSAERTGGSVSTLTIQRTQQEDSAVYLCASSLWTSAVETQYFGPGTRLLVL.

The chain couples TRBV7-9 to TRBJ2-1, with D perhaps being TRBD1 or TRBD2 (6 bases each). Trimming left V 5 bases short and J 2 bases short, with 13 bases between. The CDR3 has 15 amino acids. Germline CDR1 SEHNR, CDR2 FQNEAQ (reference sequence). The CDR3 DNA reads as TGTGCCAGCAGCACTCCACGGGGGCCCTACAATGAGCAGTTCTTC. It encodes CASSTPRGPYNEQFF.

The chain employs TRBV27 and TRBJ2-1; 10 nucleotides agree with TRBD2. Germline CDR1 is MNHEY and CDR2 is SMNVEV (reference sequence). V trimming: 4 bases; J trimming: 7 bases; junction bases outside the gene matches: 7. There are 15 residues in the CDR3. The CDR3 sequence is CASSWSGGAWNEQFF. In DNA form, the CDR3 reads TGTGCCAGCAGTTGGAGCGGGGGGGCCTGGAATGAGCAGTTCTTC.

This clone was detected only a few times. The rearrangement links TRBV15 to TRBJ2-7, with D uncertain. V gave up 0 bases and J gave up 7 bases, with 7 bases separating them. Germline-derived CDR1 and CDR2 are LNHNV and YYDKDF (reference sequence). The length of the CDR3 is 12 residues. CDR3 sequence: CATSRDGVEQYF. The CDR3 DNA is TGTGCCACCAGCAGAGATGGAGTGGAGCAGTACTTC.

The CDR3 is CASRSGQGYGELFF. CDR3 in DNA: TGTGCCAGTAGGTCGGGACAGGGTTACGGGGAGCTGTTTTTT. This sequence joins TRBV19 and TRBJ2-2, with 9 bases identical to TRBD1. The germline CDR1 and CDR2 sequences are LNHDA and SQIVND (reference sequence). Losses at the gene ends were 6 bases for V and 7 bases for J; bases not matched to a gene: 6. The CDR3 covers 14 residues.

Only a few counts were recorded for this clone. The J gene is TRBJ1-1, the V gene TRBV27; no clear D. V lost 2 bases and J 0 bases, leaving 10 bases between the germline ends. CDR1 MNHEY and CDR2 SMNVEV come from the germline V gene (reference sequence). The CDR3 totals 15 residues. The CDR3 loop is CASSLGVRMNTEAFF. The CDR3 DNA follows: TGTGCCAGCAGTTTAGGTGTCAGGATGAACACTGAAGCTTTCTTT.

The genes are TRBV30 and TRBJ2-5; D is possibly TRBD2 (6 bases). The germline CDR1 and CDR2 sequences are GTSNPN and SVGIG (reference sequence). This CDR3 comprises 13 residues. Trimming left V 7 bases short and J 5 bases short, with 17 bases between. In nucleotides, the CDR3 is TGTGCCTACGACGGGGGAAATGGCGAGACCCAGTACTTC. Translated, it gives CAYDGGNGETQYF. The full variable domain, with the rest looked up from reference TRBV30 and TRBJ2-5, is SQTIHQWPATLVQPVGSPLSLECTVEGTSNPNLYWYRQAAGRGLQLLFYSVGIGQISSEVPQNLSASRPQDRQFILSSKKLLLSDSGFYLCAYDGGNGETQYFGPGTRLLVL.

Concerning this clone itself: Other DNA sequences within the sample encode an identical CDR3. The chain has TRBV5-1 and TRBJ2-7; D ambiguous. Germline CDR1 is SGHRS and CDR2 is YFSETQ. Deletions cut 0 bases from V and 1 base from J, with 8 bases between. This CDR3 is 14 amino acids long. The CDR3 region is CASSLGAGSYEQYF. The CDR3 nucleotides read TGCGCCAGCAGCTTGGGGGCCGGATCCTACGAGCAGTACTTC.

J is TRBJ2-7 and V is TRBV11-2; perhaps TRBD1 as D (6 bases). CDR3 length: 13 residues. Germline values: CDR1 SGHAT, CDR2 FQNNGV. The V and J ends lost 5 bases and 3 bases respectively, with 11 bases between them. The CDR3 spells CASSTRTDYEQYF. The CDR3, as DNA: TGTGCCAGCAGCACACGGACAGACTACGAGCAGTACTTC.

Comment on this clone: Other DNA sequences from this sample encode an identical CDR3 as well. J is TRBJ1-5 and V is TRBV7-9, with unresolved D. The V end lost 5 bases, the J end lost 4 bases, and 12 bases lay between the germline ends. Germline CDR1 SEHNR, CDR2 FQNEAQ (reference sequence). This CDR3 contains 14 residues. CDR3 DNA: TGTGCCAGCAGCCTCGACGGACGTAATCAGCCCCAGCATTTT. This encodes CASSLDGRNQPQHF.

This clone came up once. The V and J genes are TRBV2 and TRBJ2-3; tentative D call: TRBD2 (6 bases). The CDR3 spans 16 residues. Trimming cost V 6 bases and J 2 bases, with 18 bases left between them. The germline V gene encodes CDR1 SNHLY and CDR2 FYNNEI. CDR3 bases: TGTGCCAGCAGGGGCCCGGGAGTTCGGGCCACAGATACGCAGTATTTT. It encodes CASRGPGVRATDTQYF.

There are a few counts of this clone. This chain connects TRBV7-9 to TRBJ2-7, with TRBD1 matching over 7 bases. From germline, CDR1 is SEHNR and CDR2 FQNEAQ (reference sequence). CDR3 length: 13 residues. V dropped 4 bases and J dropped 2; count of bases not matched to a gene: 2. This CDR3 reads CASSWTGPYEQYF. The CDR3 DNA reads TGTGCCAGCAGCTGGACAGGTCCCTACGAGCAGTACTTC.

The V call is TRBV2, the J call TRBJ2-1; 9 bases are a match to TRBD2. Germline CDR1 reads SNHLY; CDR2 reads FYNNEI. The trim removed 7 bases at V and 8 bases at J, leaving 9 bases unmatched. The CDR3 contains 14 residues. This chain's CDR3 is CASMGGRADYEQFF. DNA for the CDR3: TGTGCCAGCATGGGCGGGAGGGCTGACTATGAGCAGTTCTTC.

In the case of this clone: The same CDR3 also results from other DNA sequences found in this sample. The gene calls are TRBV27 and TRBJ2-7; TRBD2 aligns across 8 bases. This CDR3 has 15 residues. V trimming: 0 bases; J trimming: 3 bases; junction bases outside the gene matches: 4. The V gene's germline CDR1 is MNHEY and CDR2 SMNVEV (reference sequence). CDR3 protein: CASSLSLAGSYEQYF. The CDR3 DNA follows: TGTGCCAGCAGTTTATCCCTAGCGGGTAGCTACGAGCAGTACTTC.

V gene TRBV30 combines with J gene TRBJ1-5; D ambiguous. This CDR3 is built from 13 residues. Germline V gives CDR1 GTSNPN, CDR2 SVGIG (reference sequence). Trimming shortened V by 2 bases and J by 0 bases, and 5 bases separated the two germline ends. Here the CDR3 reads CAWSIDSNQPQHF. The CDR3 nucleotides are TGTGCCTGGAGTATAGATAGCAATCAGCCCCAGCATTTT.

A single count supports this clone. The gene calls are TRBV28 and TRBJ1-5; the D is unclear. Trimming left V 3 bases short and J 6 bases short, with 9 bases between. Germline CDR1 reads MDHEN; CDR2 reads SYDVKM. This CDR3 contains 13 residues. The DNA of the CDR3 is TGTGCCAGCAGTTTTTATGCCGGTCAGCCCCAGCATTTT. This codes for CASSFYAGQPQHF.

This clone was recorded once. The V gene is TRBV13, the J gene TRBJ1-1; possible D gene TRBD1, 5 bases. CDR3 length: 14 amino acids. CDR1 and CDR2 (germline): PRHDT, FYEKMQ (reference sequence). Trimming pared 0 bases from V and 6 bases from J, leaving 11 bases between. The CDR3 is CASSLGGESSEAFF. The CDR3 DNA reads TGTGCCAGCAGCTTAGGGGGGGAATCATCTGAAGCTTTCTTT.

This clone was counted once. The chain couples TRBV4-1 to TRBJ1-5; TRBD1 is a possible D gene (5 bases). Trimming pared 2 bases from V and 7 bases from J, leaving 18 bases between. Germline-derived CDR1 and CDR2 are MGHRA and YSYEKL. This CDR3 comprises 16 residues. Written as DNA, the CDR3 is TGCGCCAGCAGCCAACCGGATTGGGGGGTCGGACAGCCCCAGCATTTT. Translating it yields CASSQPDWGVGQPQHF.

The rearrangement joins TRBV6-1 to TRBJ2-7, with 9 bases fitting TRBD1. The CDR3 has 14 residues. V dropped 7 bases and J dropped 3; count of bases not matched to a gene: 7. Germline lookup yields CDR1 MNHNS and CDR2 SASEGT. The CDR3 nucleotides read TGTGCCAGCACCAGAGGACAGGGGAGCTACGAGCAGTACTTC. It specifies CASTRGQGSYEQYF.

Here the CDR3 reads CASRTHQDDRDNEQFF. CDR3 nucleotide sequence: TGTGCCAGCAGGACCCACCAGGACGACAGGGACAATGAGCAGTTCTTC. The genes are TRBV28 and TRBJ2-1, with 7 bases that match TRBD1. With V trimmed by 6 bases and J by 5 bases, 13 bases remained unmatched. The V gene's germline CDR1 is MDHEN and CDR2 SYDVKM. The CDR3 contains 16 residues.

The CDR3 nucleotides are TGTGCCAGCAGCGTACTCGGGAGAAACTACAATGAGCAGTTCTTC. Its translation: CASSVLGRNYNEQFF. The rearrangement links TRBV9 to TRBJ2-1, with D possibly matching TRBD2 (6 bases). Germline V lookup: CDR1 SGDLS, CDR2 YYNGEE. This CDR3 region has 15 residues. V lost 1 base and J lost 3, with 11 bases in between.

The V gene is TRBV6-5, the J gene TRBJ2-1; the D gene is possibly TRBD1 (6 bases). The germline CDR1 and CDR2 sequences are MNHEY and SVGAGI. The CDR3 loop spans 16 amino acids. Trimming shortened V by 0 bases and J by 7 bases, and 16 bases separated the two germline ends. The DNA of the CDR3 is TGTGCCAGCAGTTACTCCGAACCTCAGAGGGGGAATGAGCAGTTCTTC. Translated, it gives CASSYSEPQRGNEQFF.

The chain uses TRBV10-3 and TRBJ2-3; D not resolved. Deletions cut 6 bases from V and 2 bases from J, with 21 bases between. CDR3 size: 17 residues. Germline values: CDR1 ENHRY, CDR2 SYGVKD. For the CDR3, the DNA is TGTGCCATCAGCACTCGGCGAGGAGAGCGAGACACAGATACGCAGTATTTT. Protein: CAISTRRGERDTDTQYF.

The chain couples TRBV5-1 to TRBJ2-1; 8 bases fit TRBD1. The CDR3 consists of 13 residues. The germline gives CDR1 SGHRS, CDR2 YFSETQ. J was trimmed by 7 bases and V by 4 bases; bases with no gene match: 4. This CDR3 reads CASSQTGGNEQFF. The CDR3 DNA is TGCGCCAGCAGCCAAACAGGGGGGAATGAGCAGTTCTTC.